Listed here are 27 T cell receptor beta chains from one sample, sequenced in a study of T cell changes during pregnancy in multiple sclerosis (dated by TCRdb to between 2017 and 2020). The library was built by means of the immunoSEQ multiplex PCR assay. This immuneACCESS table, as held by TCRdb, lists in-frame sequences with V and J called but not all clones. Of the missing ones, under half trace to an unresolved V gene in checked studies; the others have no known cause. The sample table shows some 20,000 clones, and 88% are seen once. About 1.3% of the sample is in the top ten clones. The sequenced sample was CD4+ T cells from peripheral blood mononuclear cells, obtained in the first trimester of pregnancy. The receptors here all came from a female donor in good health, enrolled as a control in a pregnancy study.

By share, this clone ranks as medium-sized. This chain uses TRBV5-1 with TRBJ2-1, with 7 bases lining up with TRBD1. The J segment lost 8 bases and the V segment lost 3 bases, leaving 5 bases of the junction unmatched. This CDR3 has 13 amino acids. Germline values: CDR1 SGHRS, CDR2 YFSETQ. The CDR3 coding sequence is TGCGCCAGCAGCTCCCACAGGGGCCATGAGCAGTTCTTC. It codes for CASSSHRGHEQFF. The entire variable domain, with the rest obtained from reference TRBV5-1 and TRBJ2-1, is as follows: KAGVTQTPRYLIKTRGQQVTLSCSPISGHRSVSWYQQTPGQGLQFLFEYFSETQRNKGNFPGRFSGRQFSNSRSEMNVSTLELGDSALYLCASSSHRGHEQFFGPGTRLTVL.

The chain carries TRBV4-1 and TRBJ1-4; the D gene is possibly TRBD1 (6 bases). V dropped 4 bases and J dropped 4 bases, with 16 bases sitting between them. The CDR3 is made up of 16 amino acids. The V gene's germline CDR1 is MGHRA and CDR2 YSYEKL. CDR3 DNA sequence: TGCGCCAGCAGCCCCCGAGGACAGCTTAGTAATGAAAAACTGTTTTTT. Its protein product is CASSPRGQLSNEKLFF.

The CDR3 region has the DNA TGTGCCAGCAGCTTAGGCGCGAACGGGGAGCTGTTTTTT. It encodes CASSLGANGELFF. This chain uses TRBV7-7 with TRBJ2-2; D not resolved. The germline CDR1 and CDR2 sequences are SSHAT and FNYEAQ (reference sequence). This CDR3 is 13 amino acids long. The V gene lost 1 base and the J gene lost 7 bases, with 7 bases spanning the gap.

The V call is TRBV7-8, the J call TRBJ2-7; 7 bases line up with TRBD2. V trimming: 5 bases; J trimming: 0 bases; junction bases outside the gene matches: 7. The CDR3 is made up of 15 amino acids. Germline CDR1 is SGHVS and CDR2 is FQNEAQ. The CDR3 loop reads CASSLGLAGSYEQYF. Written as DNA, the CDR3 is TGTGCCAGCAGCCTAGGGTTAGCGGGCTCCTACGAGCAGTACTTC. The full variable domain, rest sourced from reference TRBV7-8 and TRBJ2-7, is GAGVSQSPRYKVAKRGQDVALRCDPISGHVSLFWYQQALGQGPEFLTYFQNEAQLDKSGLPSDRFFAERPEGSVSTLKIQRTQQEDSAVYLCASSLGLAGSYEQYFGPGTRLTVT.

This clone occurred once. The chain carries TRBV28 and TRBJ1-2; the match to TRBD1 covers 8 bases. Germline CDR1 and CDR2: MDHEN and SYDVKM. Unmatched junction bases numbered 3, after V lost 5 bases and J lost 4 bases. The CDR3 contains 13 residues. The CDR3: CASSQQGGYGYTF. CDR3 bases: TGTGCCAGCAGTCAACAGGGGGGCTATGGCTACACCTTC.

Here the CDR3 reads CASSLGKAGATSNQPQHF. The CDR3, as DNA: TGTGCCAGCAGCCTCGGTAAAGCGGGGGCTACTAGCAATCAGCCCCAGCATTTT. This chain uses TRBV7-6 with TRBJ1-5, with D maybe TRBD1 (6 bases). This CDR3 is 18 amino acids long. The V gene lost 5 bases and the J gene lost 0 bases, with 20 bases spanning the gap. CDR1 and CDR2 (germline): SGHVS, FNYEAQ.

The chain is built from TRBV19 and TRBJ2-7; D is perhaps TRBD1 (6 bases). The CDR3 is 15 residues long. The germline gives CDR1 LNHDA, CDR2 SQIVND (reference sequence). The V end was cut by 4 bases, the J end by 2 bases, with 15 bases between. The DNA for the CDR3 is TGTGCCAGTAGTAATATTCGGGACACCCCCTACGAGCAGTACTTC. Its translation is CASSNIRDTPYEQYF.

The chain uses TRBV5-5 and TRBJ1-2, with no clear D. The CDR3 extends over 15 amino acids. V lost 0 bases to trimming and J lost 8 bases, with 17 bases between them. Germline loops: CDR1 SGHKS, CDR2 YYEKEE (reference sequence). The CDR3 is CASSLASQTTGGYTF. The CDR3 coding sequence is TGTGCCAGCAGCTTGGCCTCACAGACTACGGGCGGCTACACCTTC.

Written as DNA, the CDR3 is TGTGCCAGCAGTCGTGGACAGGGGGGAGAGACCCAGTACTTC. Translating gives CASSRGQGGETQYF. The chain has TRBV7-7 and TRBJ2-5; 10 positions match TRBD1. Germline V gene sequence: CDR1 SSHAT, CDR2 FNYEAQ (reference sequence). V was pared by 6 bases and J by 4 bases, with 5 bases of the junction left unmatched. The CDR3 covers 14 residues.

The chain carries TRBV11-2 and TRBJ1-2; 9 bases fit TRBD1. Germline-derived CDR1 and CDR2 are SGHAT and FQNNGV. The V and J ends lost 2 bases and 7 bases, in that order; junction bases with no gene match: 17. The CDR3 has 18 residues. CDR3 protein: CASSLRGPDRGLSSGYTF. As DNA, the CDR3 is TGTGCCAGCAGCTTAAGGGGACCGGACAGGGGACTATCTAGTGGCTACACCTTC.

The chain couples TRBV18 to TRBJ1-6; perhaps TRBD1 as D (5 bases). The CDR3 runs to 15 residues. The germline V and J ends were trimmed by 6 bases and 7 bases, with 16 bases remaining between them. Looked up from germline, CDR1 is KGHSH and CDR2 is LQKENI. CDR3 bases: TGTGCCAGCTCTCCCACAGGCGCCCCAAATTCACCCCTCCACTTT. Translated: CASSPTGAPNSPLHF.

The CDR3 protein is CASSLTIRGPEAFF. Written as DNA, the CDR3 is TGTGCCAGCAGCCTAACCATCAGGGGCCCTGAAGCTTTCTTT. The chain uses TRBV7-2 and TRBJ1-1, with TRBD1 as a possible D gene (6 bases). Germline V CDR1 and CDR2: SGHTA, FQGNSA. V was clipped by 5 bases and J by 6 bases, with 16 bases between them. This CDR3 has 14 residues.

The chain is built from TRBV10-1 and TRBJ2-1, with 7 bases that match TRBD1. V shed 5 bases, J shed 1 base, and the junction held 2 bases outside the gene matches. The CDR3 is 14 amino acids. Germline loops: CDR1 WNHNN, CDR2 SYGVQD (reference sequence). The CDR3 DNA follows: TGCGCCAGCAGTAAACAGGGGTCCTACAATGAGCAGTTCTTC. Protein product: CASSKQGSYNEQFF.

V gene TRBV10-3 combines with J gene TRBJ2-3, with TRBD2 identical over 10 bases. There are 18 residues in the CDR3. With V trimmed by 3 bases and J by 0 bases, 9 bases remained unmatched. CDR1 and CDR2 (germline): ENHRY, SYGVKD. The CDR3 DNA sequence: TGTGCCATCAGTGAATCTCTAGCGGGGGTAACTAGCACAGATACGCAGTATTTT. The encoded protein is CAISESLAGVTSTDTQYF.

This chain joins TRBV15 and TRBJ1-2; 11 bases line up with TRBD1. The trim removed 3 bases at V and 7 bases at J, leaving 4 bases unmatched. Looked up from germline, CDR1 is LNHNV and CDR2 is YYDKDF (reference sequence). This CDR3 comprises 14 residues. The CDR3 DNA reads TGTGCCACCAGCAGGTGGACAGGGGGCATTGGCTACACCTTC. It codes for CATSRWTGGIGYTF.

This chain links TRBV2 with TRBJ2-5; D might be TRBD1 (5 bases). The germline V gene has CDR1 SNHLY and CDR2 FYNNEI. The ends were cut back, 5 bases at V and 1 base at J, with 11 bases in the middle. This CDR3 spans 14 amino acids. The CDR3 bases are TGTGCCAGCAGTTTTGGACACCTCCAAGAGACCCAGTACTTC. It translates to CASSFGHLQETQYF.

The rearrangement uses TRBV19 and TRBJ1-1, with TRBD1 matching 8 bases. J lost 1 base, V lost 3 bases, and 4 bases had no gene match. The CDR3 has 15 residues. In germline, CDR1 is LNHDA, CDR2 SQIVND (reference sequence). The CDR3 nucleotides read TGTGCCAGTAGTATTCAGGGACAGGCGAACACTGAAGCTTTCTTT. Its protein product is CASSIQGQANTEAFF.

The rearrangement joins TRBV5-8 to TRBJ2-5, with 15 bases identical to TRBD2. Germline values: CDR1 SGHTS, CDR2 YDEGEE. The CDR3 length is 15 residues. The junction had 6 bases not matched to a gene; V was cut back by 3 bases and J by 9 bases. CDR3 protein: CASSWTSGGARPQYF. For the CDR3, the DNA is TGTGCCAGCAGCTGGACTAGCGGGGGGGCTCGGCCCCAGTACTTC. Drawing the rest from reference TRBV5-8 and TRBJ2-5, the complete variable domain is EAGVTQSPTHLIKTRGQQATLRCSPISGHTSVYWYQQALGLGLQFLLWYDEGEERNRGNFPPRFSGRQFPNYSSELNVNALELEDSALYLCASSWTSGGARPQYFGPGTRLLVL.

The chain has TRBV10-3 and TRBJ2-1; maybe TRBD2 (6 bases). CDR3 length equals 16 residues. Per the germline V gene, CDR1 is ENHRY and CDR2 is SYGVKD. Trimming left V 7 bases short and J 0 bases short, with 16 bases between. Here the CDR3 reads CAIMGTDGSSYNEQFF. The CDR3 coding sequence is TGTGCCATCATGGGCACCGACGGGAGCTCCTACAATGAGCAGTTCTTC.

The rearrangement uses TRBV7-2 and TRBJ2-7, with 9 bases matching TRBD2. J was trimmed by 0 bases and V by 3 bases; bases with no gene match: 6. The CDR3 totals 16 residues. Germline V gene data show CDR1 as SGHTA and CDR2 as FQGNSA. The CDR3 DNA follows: TGTGCCAGCAGCTTGGAGAGCGGGAGGAGCTCCTACGAGCAGTACTTC. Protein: CASSLESGRSSYEQYF.

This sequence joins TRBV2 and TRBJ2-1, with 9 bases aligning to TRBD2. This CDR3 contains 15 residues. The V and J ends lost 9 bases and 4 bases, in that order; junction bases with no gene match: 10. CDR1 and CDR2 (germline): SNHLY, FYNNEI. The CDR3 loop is CARTSLAGGYNEQFF. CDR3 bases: TGTGCCAGGACCTCTCTTGCGGGAGGGTACAATGAGCAGTTCTTC.

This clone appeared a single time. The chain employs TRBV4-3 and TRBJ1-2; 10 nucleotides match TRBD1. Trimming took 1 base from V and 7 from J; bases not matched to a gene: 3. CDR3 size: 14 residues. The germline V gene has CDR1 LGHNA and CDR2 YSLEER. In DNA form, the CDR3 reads TGCGCCAGCAGCCAAGGTGGGACAGGGGTTGGCTACACCTTC. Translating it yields CASSQGGTGVGYTF.

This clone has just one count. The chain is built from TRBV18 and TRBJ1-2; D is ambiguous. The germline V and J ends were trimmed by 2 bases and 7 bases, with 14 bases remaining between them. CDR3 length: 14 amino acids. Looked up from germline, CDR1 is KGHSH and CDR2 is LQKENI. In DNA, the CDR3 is TGTGCCAGCTCACCATCTGGGGAGAAGGGTGGCTACACCTTC. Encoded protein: CASSPSGEKGGYTF.

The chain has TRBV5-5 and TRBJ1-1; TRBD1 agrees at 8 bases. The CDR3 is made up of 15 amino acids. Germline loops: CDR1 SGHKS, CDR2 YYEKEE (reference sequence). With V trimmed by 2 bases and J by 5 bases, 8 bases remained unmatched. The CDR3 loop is CASSLPTGGGTEAFF. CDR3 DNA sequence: TGTGCCAGCAGCTTACCAACAGGGGGAGGAACTGAAGCTTTCTTT. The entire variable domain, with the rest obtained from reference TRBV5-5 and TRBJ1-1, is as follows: DAGVTQSPTHLIKTRGQQVTLRCSPISGHKSVSWYQQVLGQGPQFIFQYYEKEERGRGNFPDRFSARQFPNYSSELNVNALLLGDSALYLCASSLPTGGGTEAFFGQGTRLTVV.

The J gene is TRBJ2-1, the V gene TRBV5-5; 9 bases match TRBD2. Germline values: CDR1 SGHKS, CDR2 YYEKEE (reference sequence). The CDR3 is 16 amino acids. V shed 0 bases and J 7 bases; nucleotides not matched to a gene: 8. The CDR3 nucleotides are TGTGCCAGCAGCTTGGAGCGCGGGCGGGGGGGAAATGAGCAGTTCTTC. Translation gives CASSLERGRGGNEQFF.

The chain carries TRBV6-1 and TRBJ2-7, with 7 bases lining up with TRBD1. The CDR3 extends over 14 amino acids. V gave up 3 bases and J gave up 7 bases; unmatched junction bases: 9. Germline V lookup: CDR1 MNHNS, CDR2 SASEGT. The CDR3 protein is CASSENRPRGEQYF. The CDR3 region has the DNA TGTGCCAGCAGTGAGAACAGACCCAGGGGGGAGCAGTACTTC.

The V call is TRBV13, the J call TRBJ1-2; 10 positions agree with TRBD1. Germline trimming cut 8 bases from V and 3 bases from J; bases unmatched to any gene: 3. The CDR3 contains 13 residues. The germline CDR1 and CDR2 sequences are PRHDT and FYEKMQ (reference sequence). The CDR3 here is CASAGTGDYGYTF. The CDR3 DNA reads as TGTGCCAGCGCCGGGACAGGGGACTATGGCTACACCTTC.